This T cell receptor beta chain was recorded in a study of OX40 agonist ivuxolimab in advanced cancers. Overall study: The group had a mean age of 60 years, ranged from roughly 20 to 79, and was 82.7% male.

This clone was seen only once. The method was immunoSEQ multiplex PCR; TCRdb's version includes in-frame clones alone and lacks a portion of them. The top ten hold 10% to 15% of the sample, which has roughly 63,000 clones, about 88% seen once. This CDR3 spans 14 amino acids. Trimming cost V 1 base and J 4 bases, with 9 bases left between them. CDR1 is LGHNA and CDR2 is YSLEER in the germline V gene. This specimen consisted of CD4+ or CD8+ T cells sorted from blood, obtained in a trial of the OX40 agonist ivuxolimab. This sequence joins TRBV4-3 and TRBJ2-3, with D uncertain. The receptor's source is an adult with an advanced solid tumor such as melanoma, head and neck, liver or kidney cancer. The CDR3 region has the DNA TGCGCCAGCAGCCAAGTTGATGGGGCAGATACGCAGTATTTT. Protein: CASSQVDGADTQYF.